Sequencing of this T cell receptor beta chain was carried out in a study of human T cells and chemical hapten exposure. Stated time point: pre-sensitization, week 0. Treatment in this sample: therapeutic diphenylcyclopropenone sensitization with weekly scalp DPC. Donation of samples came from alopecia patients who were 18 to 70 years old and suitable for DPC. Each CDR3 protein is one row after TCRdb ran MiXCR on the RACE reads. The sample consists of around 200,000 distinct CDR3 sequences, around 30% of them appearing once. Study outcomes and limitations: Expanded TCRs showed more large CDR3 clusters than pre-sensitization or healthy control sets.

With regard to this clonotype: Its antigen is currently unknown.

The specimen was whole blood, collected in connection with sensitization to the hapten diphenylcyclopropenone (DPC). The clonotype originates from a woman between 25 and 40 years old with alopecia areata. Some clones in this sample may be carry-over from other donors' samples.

The CDR3: CASTSGQGARQPQHF. The CDR3, as DNA: TGTGCCAGCACCTCCGGACAGGGGGCACGGCAGCCCCAGCATTTT. The chain links TRBV7-2 to TRBJ1-5; 11 bases line up with TRBD1. V lost 7 bases to trimming and J lost 7 bases; unmatched junction nucleotides: 9. There are 15 residues in the CDR3. Looked up from germline, CDR1 is SGHTA and CDR2 is FQGNSA.